The rows below give T cell receptor beta chains drawn from one sample of a study of T-cell reconstitution after alpha-beta-depleted transplantation in children. Each CDR3 protein gets one entry after TCRdb re-called the PCR reads with MiXCR. This sample carries over 200,000 distinct CDR3 sequences, roughly 18% of them seen once, and the ten largest clones take around two fifths. Sample: PBMCs, mostly from graft donor cells, taken 360 days after TCRalphabeta/CD19-depleted stem cell transplant. The receptors were sampled from a male patient aged 2-15 years who had a stem cell transplant for acute lymphoblastic leukemia, so the T cells may come from the graft donor. The CDR3 runs from the conserved cysteine through the conserved F or W. The D gene is left open where the match is weak. The size of a clone is reported for some rows only, either as once, few or many, or as a class for expanded clones.

V	D	J	length	size	DNA	CDR3
TRBV5-1	NA	TRBJ2-1	15	few	TGCGCCAGCAGCCCTGCTCCTAGCTCCTACAATGAGCAGTTCTTC	CASSPAPSSYNEQFF
TRBV7-2	NA	TRBJ2-7	13	NA	TGTGCCAGCAGCTCCATAGTCTCCTACGAGCAGTACTTC	CASSSIVSYEQYF
TRBV7-8	NA	TRBJ1-5	18	few	TGTGCCAGCAGCCCGTACAGGGTTCCAGTCCATAGCAATCAGCCCCAGCATTTT	CASSPYRVPVHSNQPQHF
TRBV5-8	NA	TRBJ1-5	15	few	TGTGCCAGCAGCTTGGCGGGTCCTGGGGGTCAGCCCCAGCATTTT	CASSLAGPGGQPQHF
TRBV5-1	TRBD2	TRBJ2-3	17	many	TGCGCCAGCAGCTTGGGACTAGCGGGGATTAGCACAGATACGCAGTATTTT	CASSLGLAGISTDTQYF
TRBV5-1	NA	TRBJ2-3	15	few	TGCGCCAGCAGCTTGGCCGAGGGACGCACAGATACGCAGTATTTT	CASSLAEGRTDTQYF
TRBV10-3	TRBD2	TRBJ2-2	15	NA	TGTGCCTCCAATCCCGGGACTAGAGGCACCGGGGAGCTGTTTTTT	CASNPGTRGTGELFF
TRBV5-1	NA	TRBJ1-2	13	NA	TGCGCCAGCAGCTCCGGACCCCTAGGAGGCTACACCTTC	CASSSGPLGGYTF
TRBV7-9	TRBD1	TRBJ1-1	17	few	TGTGCCAGCACCCAAAACCCGGGACAGGGGTGGAGCACTGAAGCTTTCTTT	CASTQNPGQGWSTEAFF
TRBV2	NA	TRBJ2-3	14	NA	TGTGCCAGCTGGGACCCGAGAGGCACAGATACGCAGTATTTT	CASWDPRGTDTQYF
TRBV28	NA	TRBJ1-2	12	few	TGTGCCAGCAGTTTCTCGAGGGACGGCTACACCTTC	CASSFSRDGYTF
TRBV2	NA	TRBJ2-2	14	NA	TGTGCCAGCAGTGAAGACCATTGGGTCGGGGAGCTGTTTTTT	CASSEDHWVGELFF
TRBV20-1	NA	TRBJ2-1	12	few	TGCAGTGTGGATCTTAGAGTCAATGAGCAGTTCTTC	CSVDLRVNEQFF
TRBV18	NA	TRBJ2-3	13	few	TGTGCCAGCTCACCACAGGCGGGAGATACGCAGTATTTT	CASSPQAGDTQYF
TRBV28	TRBD1	TRBJ1-6	16	few	TGTGCCAGCAGTACCTCTCCCCGGACAGGGAAGTCACCCCTCCACTTT	CASSTSPRTGKSPLHF
TRBV5-1	NA	TRBJ2-2	13	many	TGCGCCAGTTCCCAGGGATTCACCGGGGAGCTGTTTTTT	CASSQGFTGELFF
TRBV19	NA	TRBJ2-2	15	few	TGTGCCAGTAGTATGACCGGGGGCGTCACCGGGGAGCTGTTTTTT	CASSMTGGVTGELFF
TRBV29-1	NA	TRBJ2-2	16	NA	TGCAGCGTTGTACTAGTACCCTCGACAGGCCCCGGGGAGCTGTTTTTT	CSVVLVPSTGPGELFF
TRBV12-3/TRBV12-4	NA	TRBJ2-4	15	NA	TGTGCCAGCAGTTCGTCGGGTCAAGCCAAAAACATTCAGTACTTC	CASSSSGQAKNIQYF
TRBV7-2	NA	TRBJ2-3	12	NA	TGTGCCAGCAGCTTAGTTCCGAATACGCAGTATTTT	CASSLVPNTQYF
TRBV6-5	TRBD1	TRBJ2-7	12	NA	TGTGCCAGCAGTTACGGGACAGCCGAGCAGTACTTC	CASSYGTAEQYF
TRBV29-1	TRBD1	TRBJ1-3	17	few	TGCAGCGTTGAGCTTCTTGGGACAGGATTCTCTGGAAACACCATATATTTT	CSVELLGTGFSGNTIYF
TRBV29-1	TRBD1	TRBJ1-2	14	few	TGCAGCGTTGAGGGGGACAGGGGTAACTATGGCTACACCTTC	CSVEGDRGNYGYTF
TRBV10-3	NA	TRBJ2-1	15	few	TGTGCCATCAGTGAGTCGGGGGCCTCCTACAATGAGCAGTTCTTC	CAISESGASYNEQFF
TRBV5-1	TRBD1	TRBJ2-6	18	few	TGCGCCAGCAGCAACACCAGGGGGCGCGTCTCTGGGGCCAACGTCCTGACTTTC	CASSNTRGRVSGANVLTF
TRBV29-1	NA	TRBJ2-5	14	many	TGCAGCGTTGAATGGCCGGGGGTGGTGGAGACCCAGTACTTC	CSVEWPGVVETQYF
TRBV7-9	TRBD2	TRBJ2-5	13	NA	TGTGCCAGCAGCTTGCCTAGCGGAGAGACCCAGTACTTC	CASSLPSGETQYF
TRBV10-3	TRBD1	TRBJ2-5	14	NA	TGTGCCTCGACAGGGGGTCGGTACCAAGAGACCCAGTACTTC	CASTGGRYQETQYF
TRBV6-2/TRBV6-3	NA	TRBJ2-3	12	NA	TGTGCCAGCAGTACCCCTCCGGATACGCAGTATTTT	CASSTPPDTQYF
TRBV20-1	TRBD2	TRBJ2-7	14	few	TGCAGTGCTAAGGTCCTAGCGGGAGACTACGAGCAGTACTTC	CSAKVLAGDYEQYF
TRBV6-2/TRBV6-3	TRBD1	TRBJ2-1	16	NA	TGTGCCAGCGCCGCCTTACTCTTCCGACAGGGGAATGAGCAGTTCTTC	CASAALLFRQGNEQFF
TRBV28	NA	TRBJ1-4	12	NA	TGTGCCAGCGAGGACAGTGATGAAAAACTGTTTTTT	CASEDSDEKLFF
TRBV10-3	NA	TRBJ1-2	13	NA	TGTGCCATCCTTAATGGGTCTAACTATGGCTACACCTTC	CAILNGSNYGYTF
TRBV29-1	TRBD1	TRBJ1-1	13	few	TGCAGCACTGAGACAGGGAAGAACACTGAAGCTTTCTTT	CSTETGKNTEAFF
TRBV12-3/TRBV12-4	NA	TRBJ1-2	12	NA	TGTGCCAGCGGGCGGCGGGGCGCGGGCTACACCTTC	CASGRRGAGYTF
TRBV14	NA	TRBJ2-1	15	NA	TGTGCCAGCGGGTCAGGGGTGAGCTCCTACAATGAGCAGTTCTTC	CASGSGVSSYNEQFF
TRBV7-3	NA	TRBJ2-7	13	NA	TGTGCCAGCAGCTTACAGGCCAGCCACGAGCAGTACTTC	CASSLQASHEQYF
TRBV3-1	TRBD1	TRBJ2-7	18	few	TGTGCCAGCAGTACCCATGTCAAGAGTGGGGACAGGTTCTACGAGCAGTACTTC	CASSTHVKSGDRFYEQYF
TRBV18	NA	TRBJ2-7	13	few	TGTGCCAGCTCACACAAACAGGGCTACGAGCAGTACTTC	CASSHKQGYEQYF
TRBV29-1	NA	TRBJ2-3	13	few	TGCAGCGTTGCAGGCTCTAGCACAGATACGCAGTATTTT	CSVAGSSTDTQYF
TRBV18	NA	TRBJ2-1	14	NA	TGTGCCAGCTCGTTAATTAGGGTTTACAATGAGCAGTTCTTC	CASSLIRVYNEQFF
TRBV13	NA	TRBJ2-1	12	NA	TGTGCCAGCAGCTTTAACAGCCCCGAGAAGTTCTTC	CASSFNSPEKFF
TRBV20-1	NA	TRBJ1-2	14	few	TGCAGTGCCACGGCAGGGGAACAGCGGCGGGGCTACACCTTC	CSATAGEQRRGYTF
TRBV5-1	NA	TRBJ2-5	16	NA	TGCGCCAGCAGTTTCTCATTCGGCAGGCCCCAAGAGACCCAGTACTTC	CASSFSFGRPQETQYF